Below are 19 T cell receptor beta chains sequenced from a single sample in a study of blood T cell repertoires in COVID-19. The data were produced by immunoSEQ multiplex PCR, yet TCRdb's version contains in-frame clones alone and is incomplete. The sample records 40,000 or so clones, around 86% being singletons. The material sequenced was peripheral blood. These receptors all come from a man in his fifties with active COVID-19.

The chain links TRBV10-3 to TRBJ2-1, with 8 bases matching TRBD2. Per germline, CDR1 ENHRY and CDR2 SYGVKD. This CDR3 spans 16 amino acids. V dropped 6 bases and J dropped 3; count of bases not matched to a gene: 10. The CDR3 nucleotides read TGTGCCATCAGCCCACGCGGTCTAGCGGGCTACAATGAGCAGTTCTTC. It encodes CAISPRGLAGYNEQFF.

The chain is built from TRBV29-1 and TRBJ1-1; D unresolved. The V and J ends lost 3 bases and 5 bases respectively, with 16 bases between them. The CDR3 length is 14 residues. CDR1 and CDR2 from the germline V gene are SQVTM and ANQGSEA. The CDR3 DNA follows: TGCAGCGTTGAGTTTGCGGTCGGGAGAACTGAAGCTTTCTTT. This codes for CSVEFAVGRTEAFF. The entire variable domain, with the rest obtained from reference TRBV29-1 and TRBJ1-1, is as follows: SAVISQKPSRDICQRGTSLTIQCQVDSQVTMMFWYRQQPGQSLTLIATANQGSEATYESGFVIDKFPISRPNLTFSTLTVSNMSPEDSSIYLCSVEFAVGRTEAFFGQGTRLTVV.

The chain joins TRBV4-2 to TRBJ2-1; D not resolved. From germline, CDR1 is LGHNA and CDR2 YNFKEQ. Trimming took off 0 bases at V and 0 bases at J, with 6 bases between the two ends. The CDR3 consists of 15 residues. CDR3 DNA: TGTGCCAGCAGCCAAGAAGAGGTCTCCTACAATGAGCAGTTCTTC. Its protein product is CASSQEEVSYNEQFF.

This clone occurred a few times. CDR3 in DNA: TGTGCCAGCAGTTTAGAGAGTTTGCCGTTTACGCAGTATTTT. As protein: CASSLESLPFTQYF. The chain carries TRBV6-2 or TRBV6-3 and TRBJ2-3; D remains ambiguous. CDR3 length equals 14 residues. Per germline, CDR1 MNHEY and CDR2 SVGEGT. V dropped 4 bases and J dropped 8 bases, with 16 bases sitting between them.

The chain combines TRBV24-1 with TRBJ1-3, with a possible D match to TRBD1 (5 bases). The germline gives CDR1 KGHDR, CDR2 SFDVKD. Trimming took off 12 bases at V and 2 bases at J, with 16 bases between the two ends. The CDR3 contains 14 residues. CDR3 DNA: TGTGCCGTCGCAGGGTCTGGCCCTGGAAACACCATATATTTT. It is translated as CAVAGSGPGNTIYF.

The J gene is TRBJ2-1, the V gene TRBV19; D is possibly TRBD1 (5 bases). The V end was cut by 9 bases, the J end by 4 bases, with 25 bases between. CDR1 and CDR2 from the germline V gene are LNHDA and SQIVND (reference sequence). The CDR3 is made up of 17 amino acids. CDR3 DNA: TGTGCCAGCACCCAGGGTCCGGCCTTTTCCCCTTACAATGAGCAGTTCTTC. This codes for CASTQGPAFSPYNEQFF.

The V and J genes are TRBV5-5 and TRBJ2-7; D might be TRBD1 (5 bases). Germline CDR1 reads SGHKS; CDR2 reads YYEKEE (reference sequence). There are 16 residues in the CDR3. Deletions cut 4 bases from V and 3 bases from J, with 20 bases between. The CDR3 region is CASSQETSGLYYEQYF. In DNA, the CDR3 is TGTGCCAGCAGCCAGGAGACCTCAGGGCTGTACTACGAGCAGTACTTC.

The chain couples TRBV6-5 to TRBJ1-3; D may be TRBD1 (6 bases). Germline CDR1 MNHEY, CDR2 SVGAGI. V was pared by 7 bases and J by 0 bases, with 10 bases between. The CDR3 covers 14 residues. The CDR3 DNA reads as TGTGCCAGCATCGACAGGAGCTCTGGAAACACCATATATTTT. Its translation: CASIDRSSGNTIYF.

The rearrangement uses TRBV4-3 and TRBJ2-7; 11 nucleotides line up with TRBD2. Germline trimming cut 0 bases from V and 5 bases from J; bases unmatched to any gene: 6. This CDR3 region has 16 residues. Germline values: CDR1 LGHNA, CDR2 YSLEER. This chain's CDR3 is CASSQDLTSGSHEQYF. The CDR3 DNA sequence: TGCGCCAGCAGCCAAGATCTCACTAGCGGGAGCCACGAGCAGTACTTC.

The chain recombines TRBV11-3 with TRBJ1-1; no firm D call. Per germline, CDR1 SGHNT and CDR2 YENEEA. V gave up 2 bases and J gave up 0 bases, with 4 bases separating them. This CDR3 region has 13 residues. The CDR3 region has the DNA TGTGCCAGCAGCTTACAGGTGAACACTGAAGCTTTCTTT. Translation gives CASSLQVNTEAFF.

The rearrangement joins TRBV9 to TRBJ1-4; D may be TRBD1 (5 bases). V lost 0 bases, J lost 0 bases, and 9 bases lay in between. Germline assignment: CDR1 SGDLS and CDR2 YYNGEE. The CDR3 is 16 residues long. DNA for the CDR3: TGTGCCAGCAGCGTAGCTACGGGGGCAACTAATGAAAAACTGTTTTTT. The encoded protein is CASSVATGATNEKLFF.

The chain recombines TRBV18 with TRBJ2-5, with D maybe TRBD1 (5 bases). The CDR3 consists of 16 residues. From germline, CDR1 is KGHSH and CDR2 LQKENI. V was clipped by 3 bases and J by 0 bases, with 14 bases between them. CDR3 sequence: CASSPGPPKYQETQYF. CDR3 in DNA: TGTGCCAGCTCACCGGGGCCACCAAAGTACCAAGAGACCCAGTACTTC.

The V gene is TRBV3-1 (or the pseudogene TRBV3-2), the J gene TRBJ2-1; 8 nucleotides agree with TRBD1. Trimming at V came to 3 bases and at J to 9 bases, leaving 13 bases not matched to a gene. Germline V gene lookup returns CDR1 LGHDT and CDR2 YNNKEL (reference sequence). The CDR3 runs 16 residues. The CDR3 DNA follows: TGTGCCAGCAGCCATACCGGACAGGGTGGGGTAACTGAGCAGTTCTTC. Protein product: CASSHTGQGGVTEQFF.

CDR3: CASSGTSGRAPDTQYF. In nucleotides, the CDR3 is TGTGCCAGCAGCGGCACTAGCGGGAGGGCCCCAGATACGCAGTATTTT. The genes are TRBV7-2 and TRBJ2-3; the match to TRBD2 covers 13 bases. In germline, CDR1 is SGHTA, CDR2 FQGNSA. The junction had 6 bases not matched to a gene; V was cut back by 5 bases and J by 4 bases. The CDR3 contains 16 residues.

The gene calls are TRBV27 and TRBJ2-5; a possible D gene is TRBD1 (7 bases). The CDR3 extends over 14 amino acids. Germline CDR1 and CDR2: MNHEY and SMNVEV (reference sequence). V gave up 5 bases and J gave up 4 bases, with 14 bases separating them. The CDR3 loop is CASSAGQTLETQYF. As DNA, the CDR3 is TGTGCCAGCAGTGCGGGACAGACATTAGAGACCCAGTACTTC.

CDR3 coding DNA: TGTGCCCGCCCCCCTAGCGGGCCTTTTGACTACGAGCAGTACTTC. Amino acid sequence: CARPPSGPFDYEQYF. The rearrangement links TRBV3-1 (or the pseudogene TRBV3-2) to TRBJ2-7; TRBD2 matches 8 bases. The CDR3 length is 15 residues. V gave up 11 bases and J gave up 3 bases; unmatched junction bases: 15. Germline values: CDR1 LGHDT, CDR2 YNNKEL (reference sequence).

This chain joins TRBV5-1 and TRBJ2-6; TRBD2 matches 12 bases. The CDR3 covers 17 residues. From germline, CDR1 is SGHRS and CDR2 YFSETQ. V lost 1 base, J lost 3 bases, and 2 bases stayed unmatched. The CDR3 coding sequence is TGCGCCAGCAGCTTGACTAGCGGGAGGTTTGGGGCCAACGTCCTGACTTTC. Translation gives CASSLTSGRFGANVLTF.

The rearrangement uses TRBV7-9 and TRBJ1-1; a weak D match, TRBD1 (5 bases). The germline gives CDR1 SEHNR, CDR2 FQNEAQ (reference sequence). The CDR3 totals 15 residues. The V gene lost 5 bases and the J gene lost 10 bases, with 23 bases spanning the gap. Here the CDR3 reads CASSPNSQASLRAFF. In nucleotides, the CDR3 is TGTGCCAGCAGCCCAAACTCACAGGCGTCGTTGCGAGCTTTCTTT.

This clone occurred a few times. The chain has TRBV27 and TRBJ2-2, with D tentatively TRBD2 (6 bases). The V end was cut by 0 bases, the J end by 9 bases, with 17 bases between. Germline assignment: CDR1 MNHEY and CDR2 SMNVEV (reference sequence). The CDR3 is made up of 16 amino acids. CDR3 DNA: TGTGCCAGCAGTTTATCGGGGCTAGCGCCCCTCCGGGAGCTGTTTTTT. Residues: CASSLSGLAPLRELFF.